A single sample gave rise to the 7 T cell receptor beta chains below, sequenced in a study of blood T cell repertoires in COVID-19. Assay: immunoSEQ multiplex PCR; the TCRdb copy retains only in-frame clones and omits some. The repertoire has some 290,000 clones, 85% to 95% of them found once; the top ten carry 3.5% to 5%. Sequencing input: PBMCs or T cells enriched from blood (not recorded which). These receptor sequences come from a woman aged 25-40 years who had been exposed to COVID-19.

The rearrangement links TRBV19 to TRBJ2-7, with 7 nucleotides matching TRBD2. Per germline, CDR1 LNHDA and CDR2 SQIVND (reference sequence). This CDR3 is built from 15 residues. V lost 2 bases and J lost 7; bases outside the gene matches: 11. The DNA for the CDR3 is TGTGCCAGTAGTATATCCGGGACTCCGGGGGGAGAGCAGTACTTC. Translation gives CASSISGTPGGEQYF.

The rearrangement joins TRBV19 to TRBJ1-6, with 7 bases aligning to TRBD1. CDR3 length: 14 residues. CDR1 and CDR2 from the germline V gene are LNHDA and SQIVND (reference sequence). The junction had 6 bases not matched to a gene; V was cut back by 6 bases and J by 7 bases. CDR3 DNA: TGTGCCAGTAGGGACAGGACCGTCAATTCACCCCTCCACTTT. Translated, it gives CASRDRTVNSPLHF.

The count of this clone is one. The rearrangement uses TRBV21-1 and TRBJ1-2; the table's D call TRBD1 went unverified against the DNA. TRBV21-1 is designated a pseudogene. The CDR3 runs to 12 residues. CDR3 nucleotide sequence: TGTGCCAGCGCCCCCGCCCGACAGCTCTACACCTTC. Translation: CASAPARQLYTF.

This clone was observed a handful of times. Other DNA sequences in this specimen translate into the identical CDR3. The chain couples TRBV12-3 or TRBV12-4 to TRBJ1-2; D may be TRBD1 (5 bases). The CDR3 runs 11 residues. Trimming shortened V by 4 bases and J by 5 bases, and 5 bases separated the two germline ends. As DNA, the CDR3 is TGTGCCAGCAGTTCAGGGTATGGCTACACCTTC. It is translated as CASSSGYGYTF.

The chain has TRBV6-5 and TRBJ1-1; unclear D gene. Germline CDR1 MNHEY, CDR2 SVGAGI. With 8 bases removed from V and 0 bases from J, the gap between germline ends came to 16 bases. The CDR3 is 15 residues long. The CDR3 sequence: CASLLGPRVNTEAFF. The DNA for the CDR3 is TGTGCCAGCCTCCTCGGGCCGAGGGTGAACACTGAAGCTTTCTTT.

Here the CDR3 reads CASSPSGTSMAQYF. CDR3 nucleotides: TGTGCCAGCAGCCCATCCGGGACTAGCATGGCCCAGTACTTC. The chain couples TRBV9 to TRBJ2-5; 9 bases agree with TRBD2. Trimming cost V 4 bases and J 9 bases; bases outside gene matches: 10. The CDR3 runs 14 residues. Germline lookup yields CDR1 SGDLS and CDR2 YYNGEE. The full variable domain, completed using reference TRBV9 and TRBJ2-5, is DSGVTQTPKHLITATGQRVTLRCSPRSGDLSVYWYQQSLDQGLQFLIQYYNGEERAKGNILERFSAQQFPDLHSELNLSSLELGDSALYFCASSPSGTSMAQYFGPGTRLLVL.

The chain employs TRBV5-4 and TRBJ1-6; 12 nucleotides match TRBD1. CDR1 SGHNT and CDR2 YYREEE come from the germline V gene (reference sequence). This CDR3 is built from 14 residues. V trimming: 4 bases; J trimming: 10 bases; junction bases outside the gene matches: 3. CDR3 residues: CASSGTGGRSPLHF. The CDR3 nucleotides are TGTGCCAGCAGCGGGACAGGGGGCAGGTCACCCCTCCACTTT.